This T cell receptor beta chain was sequenced during a study of T cell repertoires in cytomegalovirus infection. The wider study: The public TCR beta signatures pointed to both CMV infection and matching HLA type. Study-level results: The response measured ex vivo was dominated by TCR beta clonotypes (HLA-C-restricted and CMV-specific). Individuals carrying CMV plus the relevant HLA were identified by cumulative frequency of public TCR beta families.

This clonotype was observed many times. Its antigen is currently unknown. TCRdb reanalysed the reads using MiXCR and keeps one entry per CDR3 protein. The data contain fewer than 650,000 distinct CDR3 sequences, 40% of them singletons. CDR3 length: 12 amino acids. Germline V gene lookup returns CDR1 SGHTA and CDR2 FQGNSA. Trimming cost V 2 bases and J 4 bases, with 4 bases left between them. The receptor's source is a human donor in good health (CMV status not recorded). Some clones in this sample may be carry-over from other donors' samples. The input for sequencing was cultured PBMCs, taken from culture after CMV antigen stimulation. The chain joins TRBV7-2 to TRBJ2-3; no firm D call. The CDR3: CASSLRADTQYF. CDR3 DNA sequence: TGTGCCAGCAGCTTAAGGGCAGATACGCAGTATTTT.